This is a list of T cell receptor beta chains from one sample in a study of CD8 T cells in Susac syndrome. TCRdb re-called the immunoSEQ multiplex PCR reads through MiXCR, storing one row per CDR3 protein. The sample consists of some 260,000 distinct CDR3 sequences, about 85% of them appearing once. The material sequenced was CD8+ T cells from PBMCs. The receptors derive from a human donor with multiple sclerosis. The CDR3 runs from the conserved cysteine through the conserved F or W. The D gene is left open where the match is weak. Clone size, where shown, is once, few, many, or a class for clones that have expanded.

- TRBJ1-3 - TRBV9 CASSVAGTASSGNTIYF TGTGCCAGCAGCGTAGCTGGTACGGCGAGCTCTGGAAACACCATATATTTT
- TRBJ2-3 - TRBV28 CASSFFLGQSTDTQYF TGTGCCAGCAGTTTTTTTCTAGGTCAGTCCACAGATACGCAGTATTTT
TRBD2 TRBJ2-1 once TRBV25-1 CASRRTSGGGRDEQFF TGTGCCAGCAGACGGACTAGCGGGGGGGGTAGGGATGAGCAGTTCTTC
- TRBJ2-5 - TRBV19 CASSLDSEEETQYF TGTGCCAGTAGCCTTGACAGCGAGGAAGAGACCCAGTACTTC
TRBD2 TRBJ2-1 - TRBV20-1 CSARDLAGAKSGEQFF TGCAGTGCTAGAGACCTAGCGGGAGCTAAATCCGGTGAGCAGTTCTTC
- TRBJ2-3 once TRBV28 CASSLYETDSTDTQYF TGTGCCAGCAGTTTATACGAGACAGATAGCACAGATACGCAGTATTTT
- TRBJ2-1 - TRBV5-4 CASSLPQGTFNEQFF TGTGCCAGCAGCTTACCACAGGGGACTTTCAATGAGCAGTTCTTC
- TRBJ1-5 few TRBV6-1 CASSQKTSNQPQHF TGTGCCAGCAGCCAGAAGACAAGCAATCAGCCCCAGCATTTT
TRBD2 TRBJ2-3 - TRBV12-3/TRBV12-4 CASSLGPAGDPSDTQYF TGTGCCAGCAGTTTAGGCCCAGCGGGAGATCCCTCAGATACGCAGTATTTT
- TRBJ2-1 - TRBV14 CASSQVLYNEQFF TGTGCCAGCAGCCAGGTCCTCTACAATGAGCAGTTCTTC
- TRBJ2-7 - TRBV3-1 CASSQAQTITYEQYF TGTGCCAGCAGCCAAGCTCAAACAATTACCTACGAGCAGTACTTC
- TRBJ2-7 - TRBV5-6 CASSLGGTFWQYF TGTGCCAGCAGCTTGGGGGGCACGTTTTGGCAGTACTTC
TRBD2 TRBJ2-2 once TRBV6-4 CASSEPGGTGSGELFF TGTGCCAGCAGCGAGCCGGGAGGAACGGGATCCGGGGAGCTGTTTTTT
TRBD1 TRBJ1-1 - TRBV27 CASSSRTGGLPEAFF TGTGCCAGCAGTTCGAGGACAGGGGGCTTACCTGAAGCTTTCTTT
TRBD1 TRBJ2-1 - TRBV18 CASSPFGQGNNEQFF TGTGCCAGCTCACCATTCGGACAGGGTAATAATGAGCAGTTCTTC
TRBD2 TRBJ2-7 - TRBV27 CASSFSSGEEAYEQYF TGTGCCAGCAGTTTTTCTAGCGGGGAGGAGGCCTACGAGCAGTACTTC
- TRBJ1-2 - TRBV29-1 CSAYLLHGKPVDGYTF TGCAGCGCTTACCTCTTACACGGGAAACCTGTGGACGGCTACACCTTC
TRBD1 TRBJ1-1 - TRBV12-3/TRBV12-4 CASSYETGGTEAFF TGTGCCAGCAGCTACGAAACAGGGGGCACTGAAGCTTTCTTT
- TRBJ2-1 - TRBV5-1 CASSFGATYNEQFF TGCGCCAGCAGCTTTGGGGCCACCTACAATGAGCAGTTCTTC
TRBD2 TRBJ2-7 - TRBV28 CASRTSGRTYEQYF TGTGCCAGCAGAACTAGCGGAAGGACCTACGAGCAGTACTTC
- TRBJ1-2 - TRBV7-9 CASTTGRTYGYTF TGTGCCAGCACCACGGGGCGAACATACGGCTACACCTTC
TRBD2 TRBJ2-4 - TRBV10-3 CAISEVAGVGTDKNIQYF TGTGCCATCAGTGAAGTAGCGGGAGTTGGGACGGACAAAAACATTCAGTACTTC
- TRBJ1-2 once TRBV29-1 CSVEDSVGGRTNYGYTF TGCAGCGTTGAAGATTCGGTAGGGGGACGGACTAACTATGGCTACACCTTC
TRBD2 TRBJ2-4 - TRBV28 CAIGGSGRSLKNIQYF TGTGCCATCGGAGGTAGCGGGAGGAGTTTAAAAAACATTCAGTACTTC
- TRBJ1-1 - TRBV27 CASGQVLTEAFF TGTGCCAGCGGCCAGGTCCTTACTGAAGCTTTCTTT
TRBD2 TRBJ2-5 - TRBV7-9 CASSSDVALAGVRETQYF TGTGCCAGCAGCTCCGACGTGGCTCTTGCGGGAGTGCGAGAGACCCAGTACTTC
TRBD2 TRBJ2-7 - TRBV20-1 CSARDRGGPYEQYF TGCAGTGCTAGAGATCGGGGGGGACCCTACGAGCAGTACTTC
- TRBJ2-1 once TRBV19 CASSILRASNEQFF TGTGCCAGTAGTATACTCCGGGCTAGCAATGAGCAGTTCTTC
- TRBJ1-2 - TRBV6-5 CASSYSGYGYTF TGTGCCAGCAGTTACAGCGGATATGGCTACACCTTC
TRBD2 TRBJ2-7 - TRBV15 CATSRAPGLAAYEQYF TGTGCCACCAGCAGAGCACCGGGACTAGCGGCTTACGAGCAGTACTTC
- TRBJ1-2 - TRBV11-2 CASSFPDRYGYTF TGTGCCAGCAGCTTCCCCGATCGCTATGGCTACACCTTC
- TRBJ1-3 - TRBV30 CACQDFGNTIYF TGTGCCTGTCAGGATTTTGGAAACACCATATATTTT
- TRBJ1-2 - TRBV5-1 CASSLDAPGYTF TGCGCCAGCAGCTTGGACGCCCCTGGCTACACCTTC
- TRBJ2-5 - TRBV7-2 CASSFRSLQETQYF TGTGCCAGCAGCTTCCGCTCGCTCCAAGAGACCCAGTACTTC
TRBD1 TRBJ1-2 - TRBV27 CASSPRDSAFHGYTF TGTGCCAGCAGTCCAAGGGACAGCGCCTTTCATGGCTACACCTTC
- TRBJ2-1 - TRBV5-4 CASSQHGGREQFF TGTGCCAGCAGCCAACACGGGGGACGTGAGCAGTTCTTC
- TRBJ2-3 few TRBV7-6 CASSLARGGTYPDTQYF TGTGCCAGCAGCTTAGCGCGTGGCGGGACCTACCCGGATACGCAGTATTTT
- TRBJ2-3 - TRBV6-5 CASSYSPGGTDTQYF TGTGCCAGCAGTTACTCACCAGGGGGGACAGATACGCAGTATTTT
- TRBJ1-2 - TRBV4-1 CASAWVFRDSGGYTF TGCGCCAGCGCTTGGGTTTTTAGGGATTCAGGAGGCTACACCTTC
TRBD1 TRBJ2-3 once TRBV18 CASSPYGQATDTQYF TGTGCCAGCTCACCATACGGACAGGCTACCGATACGCAGTATTTT
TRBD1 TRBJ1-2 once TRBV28 CASSSLGTGALLGYGYTF TGTGCCAGCAGCTCCCTTGGGACAGGGGCTCTGCTCGGCTATGGCTACACCTTC
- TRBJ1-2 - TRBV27 CASSHAPRGGIGYTF TGTGCCAGCAGCCACGCGCCGCGCGGAGGTATAGGCTACACCTTC
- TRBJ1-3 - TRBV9 CASSVSGHPGNTIYF TGTGCCAGCAGCGTATCAGGGCATCCTGGAAACACCATATATTTT
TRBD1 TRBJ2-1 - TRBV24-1 CATSDFPRTGAYNEQFF TGTGCCACCAGTGATTTCCCCCGGACAGGGGCCTACAATGAGCAGTTCTTC
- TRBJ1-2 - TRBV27 CASWGGLGGYTF TGTGCCAGCTGGGGAGGGTTGGGTGGCTACACCTTC
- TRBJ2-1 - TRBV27 CASSLRDTRSYNEQFF TGTGCCAGCAGTTTAAGGGACACCCGCTCCTACAATGAGCAGTTCTTC